Sequencing of this T cell receptor beta chain was carried out in a study of T-cell reconstitution after alpha-beta-depleted transplantation in children. As it was prepared, the TCRbeta library received unique molecular identifiers. Each CDR3 protein is one row after TCRdb ran MiXCR on the PCR reads. Of 300,000 to 350,000 distinct CDR3 sequences detected, around 15% appear once; the ten largest clones hold approximately 38%. The V and J ends lost 2 bases and 5 bases respectively, with 13 bases between them. The CDR3 covers 14 residues. CDR1 and CDR2 from the germline V gene are SGHRS and YFSETQ. Remarks on this clonotype: What it binds is not known.

Points from the study as a whole: There were reportedly several hundred expanded graft clones from which alpha-beta T cells came about two months after transplant. When one year had passed after transplant, most T-cell counts and diversity came from newly produced T cells.

The J gene is TRBJ1-1, the V gene TRBV5-1; TRBD1 might be the D (5 bases). This receptor was obtained from a male patient aged 2 to 10 who had a stem cell transplant for acute lymphoblastic leukemia, so the T cells may come from the graft donor. The sequences come from PBMCs, mostly from graft donor cells, collected 360 days after TCRalphabeta/CD19-depleted stem cell transplant. In DNA form, the CDR3 reads TGCGCCAGCAGCTTCGTGGGGGGAGGGACTGAAGCTTTCTTT. Amino acid sequence: CASSFVGGGTEAFF. Filled out from reference TRBV5-1 and TRBJ1-1, the complete variable domain reads KAGVTQTPRYLIKTRGQQVTLSCSPISGHRSVSWYQQTPGQGLQFLFEYFSETQRNKGNFPGRFSGRQFSNSRSEMNVSTLELGDSALYLCASSFVGGGTEAFFGQGTRLTVV.